Included here is one TCR beta chain sequence, with context. The data were taken from a study of blood T cell repertoires in COVID-19. About the study: Nucleic acid was either cDNA or gDNA, and it came from T cells, B-cell-depleted T cells, or PBMCs.

Only in-frame clones appear in the TCRdb table, and some are missing; sequencing was by immunoSEQ multiplex PCR. This sample yields 25,000 to 30,000 clones, of which over 75% are seen a single time; 7.5% to 8.5% belongs to the top ten. Deletions cut 8 bases from V and 8 bases from J, with 9 bases between. CDR3 length equals 10 residues. Looked up from germline, CDR1 is MDHEN and CDR2 is SYDVKM. The clonotype was recovered from a man aged 50-59 years with active COVID-19. Sequenced: peripheral blood. V and J are TRBV28 and TRBJ1-2; D is perhaps TRBD1 (6 bases). DNA for the CDR3: TGTGCCAGCCAGGGGTGGGGCTACACCTTC. Protein product: CASQGWGYTF.